The entry below describes one T cell receptor (beta chain). The target antigen is unknown. The source of the sample is a study of T cell clones after liver transplantation. In the study overall: Subjects received no induction therapy and standard immunosuppression until randomization at 12-24 months post-transplant.

Profiling relied on immunoSEQ multiplex PCR, and the TCRdb table lists in-frame clones only, not all of them. In the table there are 65,000 to 70,000 clones, nearly 95% of which are singletons. With V trimmed by 4 bases and J by 1 base, 3 bases remained unmatched. Germline CDR1 MDHEN, CDR2 SYDVKM. This CDR3 has 14 residues. Study outcomes and limitations: The donor-reactive repertoire was only partly measurable in a couple of subjects, lacking donor cells.

The clonotype originates from a human patient who received a liver transplant. The graft donor may have given rise to some T cells. V is TRBV28 and J is TRBJ2-5, with 7 bases matching TRBD2. Sequences were derived from CD4+ T cells from blood, sampled about 26 months after liver transplant. The CDR3 DNA reads TGTGCCAGCAGTTCGGGAGGTACCCAAGAGACCCAGTACTTC. Its translation is CASSSGGTQETQYF.